This TCR beta chain is drawn from a study of T cell responses to AZD1222 COVID-19 vaccine. TCRdb's table, derived via immunoSEQ multiplex PCR, lists solely in-frame clones and lacks some. The repertoire holds over 75,000 clones, with 85% to 90% as singletons. Concerning this clone: What it binds is not known.

Germline V gene data show CDR1 as LGHDT and CDR2 as YNNKEL (reference sequence). The CDR3 sequence is 17 residues long. V gave up 2 bases and J gave up 0 bases, with 16 bases separating them. General study results and limits: The sample set comprised mostly white British donors with more females, and clonal diversity was possibly underestimated. At 160-218 and 743-854, vaccine-associated CD4 TCRs were dominant, and they spanned spike. Increases in Spike-specific TCR breadth and depth were seen after two AZD1222 doses.

The J gene is TRBJ2-5, the V gene TRBV3-1 (or the pseudogene TRBV3-2), with D unresolved. This clonotype originated in an adult in good health. Sequences were derived from peripheral blood, sampled on day 0 of AZD1222 vaccination. CDR3 region: CASSQRRNSMYQETQYF. The CDR3 region has the DNA TGTGCCAGCAGCCAACGCCGAAACAGCATGTACCAAGAGACCCAGTACTTC.